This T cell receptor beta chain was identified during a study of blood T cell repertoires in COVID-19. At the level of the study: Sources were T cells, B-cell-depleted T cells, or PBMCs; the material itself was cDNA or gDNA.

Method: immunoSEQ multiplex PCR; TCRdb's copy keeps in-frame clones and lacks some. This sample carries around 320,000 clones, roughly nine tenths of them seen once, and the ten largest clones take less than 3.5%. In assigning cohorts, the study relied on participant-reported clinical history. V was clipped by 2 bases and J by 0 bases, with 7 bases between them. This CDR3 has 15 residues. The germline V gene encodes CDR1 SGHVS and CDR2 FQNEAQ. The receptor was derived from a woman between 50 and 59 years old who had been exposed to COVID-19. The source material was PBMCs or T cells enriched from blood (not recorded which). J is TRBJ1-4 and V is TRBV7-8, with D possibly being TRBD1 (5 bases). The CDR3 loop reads CASSLQTATNEKLFF. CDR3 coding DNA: TGTGCCAGCAGCTTACAGACAGCAACTAATGAAAAACTGTTTTTT. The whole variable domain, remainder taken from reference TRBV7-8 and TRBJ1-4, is GAGVSQSPRYKVAKRGQDVALRCDPISGHVSLFWYQQALGQGPEFLTYFQNEAQLDKSGLPSDRFFAERPEGSVSTLKIQRTQQEDSAVYLCASSLQTATNEKLFFGSGTQLSVL.